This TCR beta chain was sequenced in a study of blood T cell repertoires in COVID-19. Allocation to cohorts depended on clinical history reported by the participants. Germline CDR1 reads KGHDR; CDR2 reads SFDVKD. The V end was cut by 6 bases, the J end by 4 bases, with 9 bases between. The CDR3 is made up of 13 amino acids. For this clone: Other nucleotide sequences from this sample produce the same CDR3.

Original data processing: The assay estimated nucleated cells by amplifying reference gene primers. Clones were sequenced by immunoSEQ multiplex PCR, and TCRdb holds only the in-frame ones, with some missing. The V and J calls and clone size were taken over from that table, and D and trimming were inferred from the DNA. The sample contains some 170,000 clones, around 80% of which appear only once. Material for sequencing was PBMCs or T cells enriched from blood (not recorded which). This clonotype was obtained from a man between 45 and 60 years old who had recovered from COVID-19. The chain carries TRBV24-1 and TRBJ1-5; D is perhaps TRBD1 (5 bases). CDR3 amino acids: CATSRQGNQPQHF. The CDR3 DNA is TGTGCCACCAGTCGGCAGGGAAATCAGCCCCAGCATTTT.